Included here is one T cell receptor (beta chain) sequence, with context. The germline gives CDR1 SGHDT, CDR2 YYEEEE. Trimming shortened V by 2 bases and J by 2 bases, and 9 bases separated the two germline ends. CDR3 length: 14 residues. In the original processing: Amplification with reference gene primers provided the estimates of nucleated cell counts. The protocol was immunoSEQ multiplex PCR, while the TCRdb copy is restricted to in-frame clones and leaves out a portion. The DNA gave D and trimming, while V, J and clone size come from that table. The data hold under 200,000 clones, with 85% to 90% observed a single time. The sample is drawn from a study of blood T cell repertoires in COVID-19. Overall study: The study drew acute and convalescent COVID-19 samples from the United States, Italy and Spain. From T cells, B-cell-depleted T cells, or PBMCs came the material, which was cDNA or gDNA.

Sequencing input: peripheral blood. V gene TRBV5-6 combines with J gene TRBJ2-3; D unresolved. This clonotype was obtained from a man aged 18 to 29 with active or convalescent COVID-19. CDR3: CASSLGGYTDTQYF. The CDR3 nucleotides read TGTGCCAGCAGCTTAGGCGGATACACAGATACGCAGTATTTT.